This TCR beta chain came from a study of CD4+ T cells in melanoma (dated by TCRdb to between 2021 and 2024). Notes on the research overall: Neoantigen-specific CD4+ T cells in human melanoma were what the study investigated. Here is what the overall study found, with its caveats: According to the report, neoantigen-specific CD4+ T cells in melanoma displayed diverse differentiation states. Neoantigen-specific CD4+ T cells were reported to be correlated with the function of CD8+ T cells, macrophages and B cells.

The donors were melanoma patients. On this clone itself: Its antigen remains unidentified. The input lacks base qualities; no much larger clone sits a single base away.

Receptor amplification or capture employed the immunoSEQ multiplex PCR assay. Drawn from immuneACCESS, this table holds only the in-frame rearrangements with V and J called that TCRdb kept. Clones are partly lost; checked studies trace under half to an unresolved V gene and leave the rest unexplained. Within this sample are 10,000 to 13,000 clones, with roughly three fifths of them counted one time only. The ten largest clonotypes hold roughly 9.6% of the sample. The receptor comes from a human donor with melanoma. Sequencing was carried out using cells from a culture (not recorded whether cultured in vitro).

The DNA sequence is TGTGCCAGCAGTCGGACAGATAGCAATCAGCCCCAGCATTTT. It codes for CASSRTDSNQPQHF. The rearranged chain carries TRBV7-9 and TRBJ1-5; TRBD1 could be the D gene, as 6 bases match. Relative to germline, V is 6 bases shorter and J is 0 bases shorter, with 9 bases between their ends. The CDR3 numbers 14 residues from cysteine through phenylalanine. Kept here is only the CDR3 DNA, which spans 42 bases and is read in frame from base 1. According to the germline V gene (reference sequence), CDR1 reads SEHNR and CDR2 reads FQNEAQ.